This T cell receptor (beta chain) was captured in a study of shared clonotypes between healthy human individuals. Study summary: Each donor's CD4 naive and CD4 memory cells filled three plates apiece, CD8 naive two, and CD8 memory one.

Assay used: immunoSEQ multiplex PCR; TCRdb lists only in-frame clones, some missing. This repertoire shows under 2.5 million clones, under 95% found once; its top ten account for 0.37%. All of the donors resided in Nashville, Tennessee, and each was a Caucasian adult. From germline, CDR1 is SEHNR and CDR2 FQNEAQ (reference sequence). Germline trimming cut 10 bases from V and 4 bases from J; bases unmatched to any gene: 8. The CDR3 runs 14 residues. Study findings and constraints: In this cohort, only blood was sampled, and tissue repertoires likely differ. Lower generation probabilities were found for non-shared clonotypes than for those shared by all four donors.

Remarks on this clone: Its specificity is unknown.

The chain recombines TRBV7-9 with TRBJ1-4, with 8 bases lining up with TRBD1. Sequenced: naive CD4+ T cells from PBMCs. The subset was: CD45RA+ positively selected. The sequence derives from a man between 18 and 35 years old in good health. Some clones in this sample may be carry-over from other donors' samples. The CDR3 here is CATQEGQVNEKLFF. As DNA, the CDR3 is TGTGCCACTCAAGAGGGACAGGTTAATGAAAAACTGTTTTTT.